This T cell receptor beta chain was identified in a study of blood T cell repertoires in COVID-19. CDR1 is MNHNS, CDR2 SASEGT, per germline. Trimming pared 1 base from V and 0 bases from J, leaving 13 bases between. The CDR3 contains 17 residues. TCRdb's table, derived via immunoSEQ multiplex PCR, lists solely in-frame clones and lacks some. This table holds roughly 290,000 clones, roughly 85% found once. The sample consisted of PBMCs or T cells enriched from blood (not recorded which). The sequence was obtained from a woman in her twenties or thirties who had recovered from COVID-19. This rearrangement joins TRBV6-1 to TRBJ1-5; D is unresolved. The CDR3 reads CASSEVLSGYSNQPQHF. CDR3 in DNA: TGTGCCAGCAGTGAAGTACTTTCGGGGTATAGCAATCAGCCCCAGCATTTT.